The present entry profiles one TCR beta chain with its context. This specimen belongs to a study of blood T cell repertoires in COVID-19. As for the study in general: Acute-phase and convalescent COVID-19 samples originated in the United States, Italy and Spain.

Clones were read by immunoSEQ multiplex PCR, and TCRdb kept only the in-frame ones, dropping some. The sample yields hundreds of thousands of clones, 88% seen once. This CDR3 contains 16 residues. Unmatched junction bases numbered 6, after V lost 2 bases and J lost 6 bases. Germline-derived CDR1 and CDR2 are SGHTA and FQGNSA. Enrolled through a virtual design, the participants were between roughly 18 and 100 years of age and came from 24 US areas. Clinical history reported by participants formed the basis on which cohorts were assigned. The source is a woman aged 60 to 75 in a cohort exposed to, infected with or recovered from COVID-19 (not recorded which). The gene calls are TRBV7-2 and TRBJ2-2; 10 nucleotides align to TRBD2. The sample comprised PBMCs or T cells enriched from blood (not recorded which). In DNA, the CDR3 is TGTGCCAGCAGCTTATGGCTAGCGGGAGCGGCCGGGGAGCTGTTTTTT. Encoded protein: CASSLWLAGAAGELFF.